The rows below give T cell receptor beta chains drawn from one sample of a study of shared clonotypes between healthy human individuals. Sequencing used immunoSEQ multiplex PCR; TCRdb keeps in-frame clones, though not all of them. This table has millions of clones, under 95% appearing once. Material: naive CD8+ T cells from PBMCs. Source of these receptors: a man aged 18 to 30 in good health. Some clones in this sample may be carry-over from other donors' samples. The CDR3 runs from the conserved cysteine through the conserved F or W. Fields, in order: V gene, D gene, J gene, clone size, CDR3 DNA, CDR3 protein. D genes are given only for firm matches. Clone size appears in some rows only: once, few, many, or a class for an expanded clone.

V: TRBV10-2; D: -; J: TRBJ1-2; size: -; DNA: TGCGCCAGCAGTGATCCATTAGGGAGCGGTGGCTACACCTTC; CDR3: CASSDPLGSGGYTF
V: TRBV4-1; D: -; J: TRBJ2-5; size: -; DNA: TGCGCCAGCAGCCCCAAAGTTAAGTCAGGGGAGACCCAGTACTTC; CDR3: CASSPKVKSGETQYF
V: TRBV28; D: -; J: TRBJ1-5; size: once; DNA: TGTGCCAGCAGTTTATCGGCGGGGAATCGCAATCAGCCCCAGCATTTT; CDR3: CASSLSAGNRNQPQHF
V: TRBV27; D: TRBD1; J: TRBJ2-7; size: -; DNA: TGTGCCAGCAGTTTATCCGGGACAGGGGCCTACGAGCAGTACTTC; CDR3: CASSLSGTGAYEQYF
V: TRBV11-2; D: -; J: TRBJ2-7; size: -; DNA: TGTGCCAGCAGCGTACTTCAGGGAGCCTACGAGCAGTACTTC; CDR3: CASSVLQGAYEQYF
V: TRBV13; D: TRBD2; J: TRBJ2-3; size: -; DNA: TGTGCCAGCAGCATACGACTAGCGGGCACAGATACGCAGTATTTT; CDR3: CASSIRLAGTDTQYF
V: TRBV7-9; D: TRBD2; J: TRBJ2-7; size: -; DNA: TGTGCCACCCGGGAGGACAACTCCTACGAGCAGTACTTC; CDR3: CATREDNSYEQYF
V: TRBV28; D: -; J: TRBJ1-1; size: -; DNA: TGTGCCAGCAGTTTACTCCAAAGCGCAGGTACTGAAGCTTTCTTT; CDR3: CASSLLQSAGTEAFF
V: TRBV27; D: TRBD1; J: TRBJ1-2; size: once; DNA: TGTGCCAGCAGTCTCGATGACAGGGCGGTCTATGGCTACACCTTC; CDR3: CASSLDDRAVYGYTF
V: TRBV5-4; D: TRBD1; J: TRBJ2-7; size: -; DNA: TGTGCCAGCAGCCTGAGGACAGGCGAGCAGTACTTC; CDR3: CASSLRTGEQYF
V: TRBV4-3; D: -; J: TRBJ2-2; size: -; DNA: TGCGCCAGCAGCCAAGGTTGGACACCCAACACCGGGGAGCTGTTTTTT; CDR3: CASSQGWTPNTGELFF
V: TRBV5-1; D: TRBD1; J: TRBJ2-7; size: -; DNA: TGCGCCAGCAGCTCGGACAGGGGCTTTGAGCAGTACTTC; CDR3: CASSSDRGFEQYF
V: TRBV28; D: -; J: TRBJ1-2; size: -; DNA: TGTGCCAGCAGTCCAGGGAGTAGGTATGGCTACACCTTC; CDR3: CASSPGSRYGYTF
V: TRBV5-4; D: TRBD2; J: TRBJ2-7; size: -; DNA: TGTGCCAGCAGCGATGGAGGACCGGGACTAGCGGGCGAGCAGTACTTC; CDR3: CASSDGGPGLAGEQYF
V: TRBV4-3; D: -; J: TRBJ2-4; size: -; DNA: TGCGCCAGCGGCACAGATCTAGCCAAAAACATTCAGTACTTC; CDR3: CASGTDLAKNIQYF
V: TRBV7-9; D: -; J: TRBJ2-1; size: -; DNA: TGTGCCAGCAGCTTAGAGGGGCTAGCAGATGAGCAGTTCTTC; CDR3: CASSLEGLADEQFF
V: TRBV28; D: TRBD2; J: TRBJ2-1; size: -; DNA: TGTGCCAGCAGTTTATGGAGCGGGGCTTACAATGAGCAGTTCTTC; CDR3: CASSLWSGAYNEQFF
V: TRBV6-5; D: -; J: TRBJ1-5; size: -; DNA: TGTGCCAGCAGTTACTCTGGGTTGGGGGAGCCCCAGCATTTT; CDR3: CASSYSGLGEPQHF
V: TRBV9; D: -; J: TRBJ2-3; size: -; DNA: TGTGCCAGCAGCGTAGCGCGGGGACGCACAGATACGCAGTATTTT; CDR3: CASSVARGRTDTQYF
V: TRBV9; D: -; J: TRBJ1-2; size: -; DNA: TGTGCCAGCAGCCCCTGGGACACGGGCGGCTATGGCTACACCTTC; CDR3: CASSPWDTGGYGYTF
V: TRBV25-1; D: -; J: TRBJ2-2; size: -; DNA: TGTGCCAGCAGTGCCCCTGTCCCGGGGGCCTCCGGGGAGCTGTTTTTT; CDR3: CASSAPVPGASGELFF
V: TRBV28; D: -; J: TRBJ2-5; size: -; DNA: TGTGCCAGCAGTCCCATACAAGAGACCCAGTACTTC; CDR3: CASSPIQETQYF
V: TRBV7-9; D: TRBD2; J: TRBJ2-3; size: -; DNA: TGTGCCAGCAGCTTCACCGGGACTAGCGGGCGGGATACGCAGTATTTT; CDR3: CASSFTGTSGRDTQYF
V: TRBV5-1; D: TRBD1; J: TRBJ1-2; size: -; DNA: TGCGCCAGCAGCTGGACCCAGGGGGCGGAATATGGCTACACCTTC; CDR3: CASSWTQGAEYGYTF
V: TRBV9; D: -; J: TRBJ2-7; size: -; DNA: TGTGCCAGCAGCCCTTTCGGGAGCTCCTACGAGCAGTACTTC; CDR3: CASSPFGSSYEQYF
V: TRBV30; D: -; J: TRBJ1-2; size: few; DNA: TGTGCCTGGAGTGCTGAAAGAACGGGACGCTACACCTTC; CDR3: CAWSAERTGRYTF
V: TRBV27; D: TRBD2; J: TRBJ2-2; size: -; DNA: TGTGCCAGCAGAGCAGCGGGACTCACCGGGGAGCTGTTTTTT; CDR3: CASRAAGLTGELFF
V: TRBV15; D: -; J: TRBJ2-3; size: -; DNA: TGTGCCACCAGCAGGGAGGGGGTCAACACAGATACGCAGTATTTT; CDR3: CATSREGVNTDTQYF
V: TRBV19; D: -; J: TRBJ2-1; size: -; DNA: TGTGCCAGTATGGCGGAATCCTACAATGAGCAGTTCTTC; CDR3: CASMAESYNEQFF
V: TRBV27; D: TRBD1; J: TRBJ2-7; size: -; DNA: TGTGCCAGCAGCAAAAAAAGGGACAGGGGGCGCCACGAGCAGTACTTC; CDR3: CASSKKRDRGRHEQYF
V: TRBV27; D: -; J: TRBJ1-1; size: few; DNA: TGTGCCAGCAGTCTTCGGACACCCATGAACACTGAAGCTTTCTTT; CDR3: CASSLRTPMNTEAFF
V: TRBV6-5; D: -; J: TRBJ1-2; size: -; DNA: TGTGCCAGCAGTTACTCGAGGTCGGGGGGCGCTGGCTACACCTTC; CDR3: CASSYSRSGGAGYTF
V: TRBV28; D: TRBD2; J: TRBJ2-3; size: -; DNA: TGTGCCAGCAGTCTTTTAGCGGGGGACACAGATACGCAGTATTTT; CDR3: CASSLLAGDTDTQYF
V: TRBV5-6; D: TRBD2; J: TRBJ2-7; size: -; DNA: TGTGCCAGCAGCCTGCGGGAGTTCCCCTACGAGCAGTACTTC; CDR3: CASSLREFPYEQYF
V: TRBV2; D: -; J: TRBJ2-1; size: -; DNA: TGTGCCAGCAGTGCTAGCCGAGTGAGCTCCTACAATGAGCAGTTCTTC; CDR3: CASSASRVSSYNEQFF
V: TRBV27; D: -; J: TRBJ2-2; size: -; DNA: TGTGCCAGCAGTTCTCGGACAGCCCCCGGGGAGCTGTTTTTT; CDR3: CASSSRTAPGELFF
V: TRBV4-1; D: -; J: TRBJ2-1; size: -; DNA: TGCGCCAGCAGCCTCGGGGTTAGGTACAATGAGCAGTTCTTC; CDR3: CASSLGVRYNEQFF
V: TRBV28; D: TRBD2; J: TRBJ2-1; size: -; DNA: TGTGCCAGCAGTTTCCCGACTAGCGGGAGGGCCGACCGGCAGTTCTTC; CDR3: CASSFPTSGRADRQFF
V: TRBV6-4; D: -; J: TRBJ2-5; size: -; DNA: TGTGCCAGCAGAATGGACGGACTTCAAGAGACCCAGTACTTC; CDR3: CASRMDGLQETQYF
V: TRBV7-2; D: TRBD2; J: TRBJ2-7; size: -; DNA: TGTGCCAGCCGGATGGAAGCGGGAGGAGCCTACGAGCAGTACTTC; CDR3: CASRMEAGGAYEQYF
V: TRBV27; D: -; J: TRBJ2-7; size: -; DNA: TGTGCCAGCAGTGCCCGGACACGAATATACGAGCAGTACTTC; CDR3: CASSARTRIYEQYF
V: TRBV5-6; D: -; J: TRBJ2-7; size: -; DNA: TGTGCCAGCAGCTTGGGTGGATACGAGCAGTACTTC; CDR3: CASSLGGYEQYF
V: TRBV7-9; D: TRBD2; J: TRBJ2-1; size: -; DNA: TGTGCCAGCAGCTTAAGACTAGCGGGAGTCCCTCCTGGAGGCAATGAGCAGTTCTTC; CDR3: CASSLRLAGVPPGGNEQFF
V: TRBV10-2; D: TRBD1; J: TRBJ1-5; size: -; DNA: TGCGCCAGCAGTGAGTTACAGGGGGCCGGGGGGATGGGCAATCAGCCCCAGCATTTT; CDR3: CASSELQGAGGMGNQPQHF
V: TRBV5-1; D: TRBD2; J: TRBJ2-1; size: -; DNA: TGCGCCAGCAGCTTGGTGCCGGGACTAGCGGGAGCGGGGAATGAGCAGTTCTTC; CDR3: CASSLVPGLAGAGNEQFF
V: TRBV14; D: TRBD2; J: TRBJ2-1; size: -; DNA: TGTGCCAGCAGCCAAACTAGCGGCCGGTCCTACAATGAGCAGTTCTTC; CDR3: CASSQTSGRSYNEQFF
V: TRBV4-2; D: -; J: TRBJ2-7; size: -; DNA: TGTGCCAGCAGCCAAGACGGTGGGTACGAGCAGTACTTC; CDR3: CASSQDGGYEQYF
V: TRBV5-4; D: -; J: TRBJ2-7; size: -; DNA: TGTGCCAGCAGCTTGTGGCAGGGGTCTCGCTACGAGCAGTACTTC; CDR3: CASSLWQGSRYEQYF
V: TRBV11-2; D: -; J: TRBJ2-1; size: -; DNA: TGTGCCAGCAGCTTGAGGACCCCTCTGGGGGATGGCTCCTACAATGAGCAGTTCTTC; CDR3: CASSLRTPLGDGSYNEQFF
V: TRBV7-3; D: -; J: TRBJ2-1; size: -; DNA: TGTGCCAGCAGCTTGCTCCCCGGACCCGGCTCCTACAATGAGCAGTTCTTC; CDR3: CASSLLPGPGSYNEQFF
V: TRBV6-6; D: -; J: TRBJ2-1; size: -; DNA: TGTGCCAGCAGTTACGGTACAGGGAACTACAATGAGCAGTTCTTC; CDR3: CASSYGTGNYNEQFF
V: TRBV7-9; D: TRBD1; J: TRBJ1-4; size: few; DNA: TGTGCCAGCAGCTCGGGACAGGGGAATGAAAAACTGTTTTTT; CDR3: CASSSGQGNEKLFF
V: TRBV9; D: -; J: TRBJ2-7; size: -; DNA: TGTGCCAGCAGCCCCCGTGCGCAGGGGCACTACGAGCAGTACTTC; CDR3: CASSPRAQGHYEQYF